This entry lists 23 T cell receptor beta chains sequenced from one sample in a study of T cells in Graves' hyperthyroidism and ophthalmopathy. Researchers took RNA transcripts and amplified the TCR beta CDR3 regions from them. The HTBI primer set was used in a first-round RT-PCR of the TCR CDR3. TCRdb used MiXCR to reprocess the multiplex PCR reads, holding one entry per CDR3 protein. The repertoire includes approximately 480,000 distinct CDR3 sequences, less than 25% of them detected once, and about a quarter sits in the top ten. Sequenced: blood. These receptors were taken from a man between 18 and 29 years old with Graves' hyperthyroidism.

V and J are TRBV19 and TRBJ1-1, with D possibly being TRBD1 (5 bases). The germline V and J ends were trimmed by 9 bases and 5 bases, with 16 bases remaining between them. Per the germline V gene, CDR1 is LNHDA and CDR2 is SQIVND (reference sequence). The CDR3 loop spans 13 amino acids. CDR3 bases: TGTGCCAGCCTCGGGACCGGCGGGACTGAAGCTTTCTTT. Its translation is CASLGTGGTEAFF.

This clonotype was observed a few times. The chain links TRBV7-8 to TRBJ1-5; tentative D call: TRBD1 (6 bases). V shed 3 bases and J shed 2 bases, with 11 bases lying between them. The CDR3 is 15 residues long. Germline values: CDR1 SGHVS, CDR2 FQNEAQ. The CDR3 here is CASSFMGARNQPQHF. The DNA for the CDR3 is TGTGCCAGCAGCTTCATGGGGGCGCGCAATCAGCCCCAGCATTTT.

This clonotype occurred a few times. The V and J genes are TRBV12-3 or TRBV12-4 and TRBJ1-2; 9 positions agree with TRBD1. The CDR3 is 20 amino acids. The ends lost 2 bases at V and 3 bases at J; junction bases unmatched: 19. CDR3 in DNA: TGTGCCAGCAGTTTAACAGGGGGCGCGTCTACCCTAAACCCCGACTATGGCTACACCTTC. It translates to CASSLTGGASTLNPDYGYTF.

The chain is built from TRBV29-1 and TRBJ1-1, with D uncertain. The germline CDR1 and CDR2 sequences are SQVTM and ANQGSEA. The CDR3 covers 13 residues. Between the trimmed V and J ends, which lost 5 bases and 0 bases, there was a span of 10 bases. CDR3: CSVIRTVNTEAFF. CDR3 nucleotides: TGCAGCGTTATTCGAACCGTGAACACTGAAGCTTTCTTT.

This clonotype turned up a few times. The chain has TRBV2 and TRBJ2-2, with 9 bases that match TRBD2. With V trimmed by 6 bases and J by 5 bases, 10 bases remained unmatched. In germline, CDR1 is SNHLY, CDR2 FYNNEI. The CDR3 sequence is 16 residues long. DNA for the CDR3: TGTGCCAGCAGAAACCCAGCGGGGGGAGAAACCGGGGAGCTGTTTTTT. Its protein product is CASRNPAGGETGELFF.

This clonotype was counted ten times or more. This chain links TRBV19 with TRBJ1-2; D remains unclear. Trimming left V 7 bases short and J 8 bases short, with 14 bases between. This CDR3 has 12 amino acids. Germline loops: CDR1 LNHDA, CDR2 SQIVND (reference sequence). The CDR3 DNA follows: TGTGCCAGTAACGAAGGGCTTGGAGGCTACACCTTC. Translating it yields CASNEGLGGYTF.

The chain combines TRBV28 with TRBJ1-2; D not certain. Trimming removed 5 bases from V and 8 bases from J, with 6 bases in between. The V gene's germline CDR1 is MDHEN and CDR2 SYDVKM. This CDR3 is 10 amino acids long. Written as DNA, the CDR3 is TGTGCCAGCAGTCAGCTCGGCTACACCTTC. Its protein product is CASSQLGYTF.

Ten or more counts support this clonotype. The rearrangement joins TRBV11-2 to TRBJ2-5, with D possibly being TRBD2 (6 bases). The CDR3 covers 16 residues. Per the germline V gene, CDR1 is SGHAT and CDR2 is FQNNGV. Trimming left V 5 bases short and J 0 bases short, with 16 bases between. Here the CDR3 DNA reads TGTGCCAGCAGCACCTTAGCGGAACCTTACCAAGAGACCCAGTACTTC. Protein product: CASSTLAEPYQETQYF.

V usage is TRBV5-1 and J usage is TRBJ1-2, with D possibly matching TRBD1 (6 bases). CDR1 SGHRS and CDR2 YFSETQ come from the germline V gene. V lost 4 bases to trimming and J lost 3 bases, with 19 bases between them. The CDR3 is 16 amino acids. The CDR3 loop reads CASSGALEQGDYGYTF. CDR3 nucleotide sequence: TGCGCCAGCAGCGGAGCCCTCGAACAGGGCGACTATGGCTACACCTTC.

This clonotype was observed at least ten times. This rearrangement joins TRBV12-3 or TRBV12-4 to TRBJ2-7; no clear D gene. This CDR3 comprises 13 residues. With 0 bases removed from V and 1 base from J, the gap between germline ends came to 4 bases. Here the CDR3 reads CASSLAVSYEQYF. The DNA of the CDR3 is TGTGCCAGCAGTTTAGCGGTTTCCTACGAGCAGTACTTC.

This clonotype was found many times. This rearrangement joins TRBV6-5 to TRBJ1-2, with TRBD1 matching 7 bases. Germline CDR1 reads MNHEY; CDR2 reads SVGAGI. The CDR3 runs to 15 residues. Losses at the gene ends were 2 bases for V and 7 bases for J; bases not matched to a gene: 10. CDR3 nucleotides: TGTGCCAGCAGTTACCGGTTACAGGGGAGGGGTGGCTACACCTTC. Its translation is CASSYRLQGRGGYTF.

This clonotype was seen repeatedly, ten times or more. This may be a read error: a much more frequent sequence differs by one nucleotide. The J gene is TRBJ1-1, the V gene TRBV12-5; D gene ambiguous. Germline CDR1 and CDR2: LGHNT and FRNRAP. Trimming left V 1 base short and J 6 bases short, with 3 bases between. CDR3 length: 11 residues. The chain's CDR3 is CASGLGAEAFF. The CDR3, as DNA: TGTGCTAGTGGTTTGGGGGCTGAAGCTTTCTTT.

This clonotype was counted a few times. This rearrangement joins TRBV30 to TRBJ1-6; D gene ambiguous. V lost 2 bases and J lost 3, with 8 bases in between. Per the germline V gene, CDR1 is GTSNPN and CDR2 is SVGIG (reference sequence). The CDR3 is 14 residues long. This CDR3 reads CAWSSALYNSPLHF. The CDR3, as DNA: TGTGCCTGGAGTTCGGCTCTCTATAATTCACCCCTCCACTTT.

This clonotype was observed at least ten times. CDR3 coding DNA: TGTGCCAGCAGCCGAGTGGGCTACGAGCAGTACTTC. This sequence encodes CASSRVGYEQYF. The chain joins TRBV7-2 to TRBJ2-7, with D unresolved. Trimming pared 5 bases from V and 3 bases from J, leaving 8 bases between. The CDR3 is made up of 12 amino acids. The germline gives CDR1 SGHTA, CDR2 FQGNSA. Full variable domain (outside the CDR3, taken from reference TRBV7-2 and TRBJ2-7): GAGVSQSPSNKVTEKGKDVELRCDPISGHTALYWYRQSLGQGLEFLIYFQGNSAPDKSGLPSDRFSAERTGGSVSTLTIQRTQQEDSAVYLCASSRVGYEQYFGPGTRLTVT.

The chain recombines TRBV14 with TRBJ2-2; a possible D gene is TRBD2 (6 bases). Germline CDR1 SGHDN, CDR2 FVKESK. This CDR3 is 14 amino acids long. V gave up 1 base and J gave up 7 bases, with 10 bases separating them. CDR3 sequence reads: CASSQVYGGGELFF. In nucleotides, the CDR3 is TGTGCCAGCAGCCAAGTTTACGGGGGCGGGGAGCTGTTTTTT.

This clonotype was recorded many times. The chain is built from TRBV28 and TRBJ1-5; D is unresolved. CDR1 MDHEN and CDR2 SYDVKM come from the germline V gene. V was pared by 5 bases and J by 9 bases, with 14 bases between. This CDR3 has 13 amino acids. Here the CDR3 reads CASSPRGSPPQHF. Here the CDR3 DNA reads TGTGCCAGCAGTCCTCGAGGGAGCCCGCCCCAGCATTTT. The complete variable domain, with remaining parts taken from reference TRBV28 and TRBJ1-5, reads DVKVTQSSRYLVKRTGEKVFLECVQDMDHENMFWYRQDPGLGLRLIYFSYDVKMKEKGDIPEGYSVSREKKERFSLILESASTNQTSMYLCASSPRGSPPQHFGDGTRLSIL.

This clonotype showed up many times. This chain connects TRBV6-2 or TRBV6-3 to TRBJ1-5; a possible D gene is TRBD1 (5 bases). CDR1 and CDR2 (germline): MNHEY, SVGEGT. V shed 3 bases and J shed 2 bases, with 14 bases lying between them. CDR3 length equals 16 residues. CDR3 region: CASSYLLGEGNQPQHF. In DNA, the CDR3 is TGTGCCAGCAGTTATCTTCTAGGGGAGGGCAATCAGCCCCAGCATTTT.

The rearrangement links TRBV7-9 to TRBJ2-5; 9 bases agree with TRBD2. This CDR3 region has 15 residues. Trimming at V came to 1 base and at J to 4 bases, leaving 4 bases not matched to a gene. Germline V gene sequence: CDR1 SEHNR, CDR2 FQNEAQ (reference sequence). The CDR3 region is CASSLVAGVGETQYF. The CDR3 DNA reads TGTGCCAGCAGCTTAGTAGCGGGAGTAGGAGAGACCCAGTACTTC.

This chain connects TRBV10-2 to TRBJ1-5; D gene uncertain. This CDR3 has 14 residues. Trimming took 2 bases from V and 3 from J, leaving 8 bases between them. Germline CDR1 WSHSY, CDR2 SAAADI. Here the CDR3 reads CASSERPDNQPQHF. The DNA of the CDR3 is TGCGCCAGCAGTGAGAGGCCCGACAATCAGCCCCAGCATTTT.

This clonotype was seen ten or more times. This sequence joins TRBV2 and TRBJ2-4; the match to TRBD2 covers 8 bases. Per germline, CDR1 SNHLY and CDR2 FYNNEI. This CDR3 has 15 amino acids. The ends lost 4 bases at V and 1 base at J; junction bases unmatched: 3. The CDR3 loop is CASSGGGGAKNIQYF. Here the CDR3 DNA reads TGTGCCAGCAGTGGTGGCGGGGGGGCCAAAAACATTCAGTACTTC.

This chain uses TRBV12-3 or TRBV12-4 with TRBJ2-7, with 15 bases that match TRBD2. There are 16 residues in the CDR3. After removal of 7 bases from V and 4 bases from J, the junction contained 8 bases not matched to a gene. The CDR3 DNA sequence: TGTGCCAGCACCTTGGGACTAGCGGGAGGTGGTTACGAGCAGTACTTC. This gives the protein CASTLGLAGGGYEQYF.

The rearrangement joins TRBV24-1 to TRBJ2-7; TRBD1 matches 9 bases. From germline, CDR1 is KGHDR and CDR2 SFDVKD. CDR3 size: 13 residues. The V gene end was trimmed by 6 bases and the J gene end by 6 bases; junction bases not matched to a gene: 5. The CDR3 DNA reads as TGTGCCACCAGTCACCGGGACAGGGTCGAGCAGTACTTC. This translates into CATSHRDRVEQYF.

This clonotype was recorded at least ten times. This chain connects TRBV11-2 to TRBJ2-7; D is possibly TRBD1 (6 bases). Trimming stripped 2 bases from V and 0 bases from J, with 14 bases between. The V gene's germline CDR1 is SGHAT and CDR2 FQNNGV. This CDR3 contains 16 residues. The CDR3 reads CASSLQGSLSSYEQYF. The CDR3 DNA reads TGTGCCAGCAGCTTACAGGGGTCCCTAAGCTCCTACGAGCAGTACTTC.